This record concerns one T cell receptor beta chain sequence. This clonotype was counted only a few times. Its antigen remains undetermined. Qualities for individual bases were not recorded, and no much larger clone is one base off. To prepare the library, UMI-ligation and nested PCR was applied. The beta constant-region primer was an equimolar mix of two oligonucleotides covering both TRBC1 and TRBC2. The ligated cDNA went through four rounds of PCR with nested alpha and beta constant-region primers together with the SP2 primer. A single-stranded oligonucleotide containing the SP2 primer and a 12-nucleotide UMI was joined to the 3' end of the cDNA by T4 RNA ligase 1. The ligation reaction was kept at 16 degrees C for about 19-25 hours. To avoid over-amplification, PCR2 was usually performed as a SYBR Green qPCR and halted once a predetermined threshold was reached. Every purification after the first one was done using Agencourt AMPure XP magnetic beads. Library quantification was done by Qubit, followed by a TapeStation check on which the main peak was expected at around 650 bp. Pooled libraries were sequenced on an Illumina MiSeq with v2 2x251 paired-end kits, typically giving roughly 0.85-2.2 million reads per sample. Each sample library was pooled at 4 nM, and roughly 5-8% PhiX was included to improve cluster recognition. The study's processing was this. Using tag matching that tolerated one base-pair mismatch, Decombinator assigned V and J genes to FASTQ reads that had been processed by Demultiplexor. By using UMIs, Collapsinator corrected both sequencing errors and the frequency errors caused by PCR heterogeneity. TCRs were translated and CDR3s were extracted from the conserved cysteine to the FGXG phenylalanine by CDR3Translator, with non-productive sequences being flagged. Gini, Shannon entropy and inverse Simpson indices were calculated on repertoires that had been subsampled to equal numbers of UMI-defined TCRs. Clonotype abundance distributions were fitted to a power law by maximum likelihood within the linear range. On one naive CD8 sample, the pipeline and MIGEC gave similar UMI counts, unique TCR numbers and clonal distributions. In one analysis, naive TCRs that were also found in any memory subset of the same donor were excluded from the naive repertoire. Repertoires were searched for around 8,000 CMV-associated CDR3 sequences compiled from VDJdb and a published dataset. TCRdb passed the public sequencing reads through fastp at Q25 and MiXCR, retaining productive beta sequences. Rows are unified per CDR3 protein, each entry keeping the most common DNA and genes. The V and J calls and clone size come from TCRdb's table, not from the authors' own analysis. This sample comprises over 110,000 distinct CDR3 sequences, approximately 20% of them detected only once. Roughly 0.63% of the sample is held by the ten biggest clonotypes.

From the germline V gene (reference sequence), CDR1 is GTSNPN and CDR2 is SVGIG. V is pared back by 5 bases and J by 8 bases, with 12 bases lying between the germline termini. Measured from the cysteine to the phenylalanine, the CDR3 is 11 residues long. Just CDR3 DNA is preserved here, 33 bases in frame from base 1. TCR alpha and beta chain libraries were amplified separately from the second PCR step onward. The CMV status of each donor was determined by measuring IFNgamma production from CD4+ T cells after fresh PBMCs had been stimulated overnight with CMV viral lysate. Using Miltenyi beads, CD4 T cells were first positively selected, and CD8 T cells were then positively selected from the CD4-negative fraction. After staining for CD3, CD4, CD8, CD45RA, CD27 and a live/dead dye, cells were sorted on a BD Aria II into four subsets based on CD45RA and CD27. A few healthy volunteers provided blood, and each donor's sample was split into CD4 and CD8 T cells and then further divided into four differentiation subsets. About 110 ml of peripheral blood was drawn per donor, and PBMC were isolated by Ficoll-Paque PLUS density-gradient centrifugation. Sorted cells were lysed in RLT buffer, after which RNA was extracted using a Qiagen RNeasy kit and stored at -80 degrees C.

The record originates from a study of naive and memory T cell subsets (dated by TCRdb to the late 2010s). For the wider study: The study applied an open-source, UMI-based TCR alpha and beta sequencing pipeline to sorted naive and memory peripheral blood T cell subsets. The functional CMV T cell responses agreed completely with IgG serology results. RNA was DNase-treated and reverse transcribed with TCR constant-region primers, mostly using SuperScript III.

What the research found in general, with its limitations: In both CD4 and CD8 cells, a rise in Gini index and a fall in Shannon and inverse Simpson diversity were observed from naive through CM, EM and EMRA. A clonotype was defined as a single alpha or beta chain sequence rather than as a paired alpha/beta receptor. RNA-based TCR counts may be influenced by expression changes linked to T cell activation and differentiation. TCR abundance followed a power law whose exponent differed between naive and memory subsets but was consistent across the three individuals. The repertoire findings for the naive and memory subsets could not be validated against a ground truth because none was available. Once error correction was done, more than 95% of naive TCR sequences showed up just once, which made the naive abundance distributions much steeper than those of the memory subsets. A few larger clonotypes were present in naive repertoires, particularly the CD8 repertoires, and these clonotypes were possibly memory cells re-expressing CD45RA.

Here the chain combines TRBV30 and TRBJ1-1; a tentative D call is TRBD1 (6 bases match). The sequencing input was naive CD8+ T cells from blood. This specimen's cell subset or site label, per the study, means: naive T cells, CD45RA high CD27+. This clonotype originated in a human donor in good health. The bases read TGTGCCTGGGAGACCGGACAGGAAGCTTTCTTT. This translates into CAWETGQEAFF.